This is a list of T cell receptor beta chains from one sample in a study of blood T cell repertoires in COVID-19. Sequencing was performed with immunoSEQ multiplex PCR; in TCRdb, only in-frame clones are kept and a portion is missing. The repertoire holds 270,000 or so clones, with around 86% as singletons. The sequenced sample consisted of PBMCs or T cells enriched from blood (not recorded which). The receptor source for this set is a woman aged 18-29 years who had recovered from COVID-19. The CDR3 runs from the conserved cysteine through the conserved F or W. D genes are given only for firm matches. Clone size is shown for a subset of rows, as once, few, many or a class of expanded clone.

-,TRBJ2-2,-,TRBV5-1,CASSWTGLEAGELFF,TGCGCCAGCAGTTGGACGGGATTGGAGGCCGGGGAGCTGTTTTTT
-,TRBJ2-1,TRBD2,TRBV29-1,CSVGALTSGNEQFF,TGCAGCGTTGGGGCCTTGACTAGCGGCAATGAGCAGTTCTTC
-,TRBJ2-2,-,TRBV7-2,CASSLTRETGELFF,TGTGCCAGCAGCTTAACTCGGGAGACCGGGGAGCTGTTTTTT
-,TRBJ2-3,-,TRBV11-2,CASSLGLADTQYF,TGTGCCAGCAGCTTAGGTCTCGCAGATACGCAGTATTTT
-,TRBJ1-5,-,TRBV27,CASSAHKQVLSNQPQHF,TGTGCCAGCAGCGCTCATAAACAGGTGCTTAGCAATCAGCCCCAGCATTTT
-,TRBJ1-2,TRBD1,TRBV2,CASSGTGLWYGYTF,TGTGCCAGCAGTGGGACAGGGTTGTGGTATGGCTACACCTTC
few,TRBJ1-3,TRBD1,TRBV2,CASRGQGAGNTIYF,TGTGCCAGCAGGGGACAGGGGGCCGGAAACACCATATATTTT
-,TRBJ2-1,TRBD2,TRBV6-6,CASRATSGGAINEQFF,TGTGCCAGCAGGGCCACCAGCGGGGGGGCTATCAATGAGCAGTTCTTC
once,TRBJ2-1,-,TRBV30,CAWSVQGSQNEQFF,TGTGCCTGGAGTGTACAGGGATCGCAAAATGAGCAGTTCTTC
-,TRBJ1-6,-,TRBV27,CASSFRNSPLHF,TGTGCCAGCAGTTTTCGGAATTCACCCCTCCACTTT
-,TRBJ1-2,TRBD1,TRBV10-3,CAISRDSRYGYTF,TGTGCCATCAGTAGGGACAGTCGATATGGCTACACCTTC
-,TRBJ1-2,-,TRBV15,CATSRAAGDGDGYTF,TGTGCCACCAGCAGAGCGGCAGGGGACGGTGATGGCTACACCTTC
-,TRBJ2-3,-,TRBV5-1,CASSVGGSTDTQYF,TGCGCCAGCAGCGTTGGGGGGAGCACAGATACGCAGTATTTT
-,TRBJ2-3,TRBD2,TRBV20-1,CSASGRGSTDTQYF,TGCAGTGCTAGTGGGCGGGGGAGCACAGATACGCAGTATTTT
-,TRBJ2-3,TRBD2,TRBV9,CASSVVSGGNLHTQYF,TGTGCCAGCAGCGTAGTTAGCGGGGGGAACCTACATACGCAGTATTTT
-,TRBJ2-3,-,TRBV7-6,CASSLSAGALDTQYF,TGTGCCAGCAGCTTATCTGCGGGGGCTTTAGATACGCAGTATTTT
-,TRBJ2-1,-,TRBV29-1,CSVDFRRNTRAVGEQFF,TGCAGCGTTGATTTTCGAAGAAACACTCGAGCGGTCGGTGAGCAGTTCTTC
-,TRBJ2-1,-,TRBV7-2,CASSFLPGNNEQFF,TGTGCCAGCAGCTTTCTCCCGGGAAACAATGAGCAGTTCTTC
-,TRBJ2-3,-,TRBV11-2,CASSHLHSAPDTQYF,TGTGCCAGCAGCCACCTTCACAGTGCCCCAGATACGCAGTATTTT
few,TRBJ2-5,-,TRBV30,CAWSVLRGKETQYF,TGTGCCTGGAGTGTTTTGAGAGGGAAAGAGACCCAGTACTTC
-,TRBJ2-3,-,TRBV28,CASIVGGGPTDTQYF,TGTGCCAGCATTGTTGGTGGGGGCCCCACAGATACGCAGTATTTT
-,TRBJ2-6,-,TRBV5-1,CASSTGQAGGANVLTF,TGCGCCAGCAGCACCGGCCAGGCGGGGGGGGCCAACGTCCTGACTTTC
-,TRBJ2-1,TRBD2,TRBV7-6,CASSLSPSGDYNEQFF,TGTGCCAGCAGCTTATCCCCTAGCGGGGATTACAATGAGCAGTTCTTC
-,TRBJ1-2,-,TRBV7-2,CASTITGGYGYTF,TGTGCCAGCACCATTACGGGGGGCTATGGCTACACCTTC
-,TRBJ1-4,-,TRBV7-2,CASSLGPATNEKLFF,TGTGCCAGCAGCTTAGGGCCCGCAACTAATGAAAAACTGTTTTTT
-,TRBJ1-3,-,TRBV6-5,CASLLPGIGNTIYF,TGTGCCAGCTTGTTGCCAGGGATTGGAAACACCATATATTTT
-,TRBJ2-2,-,TRBV19,CASSIDPGVMAGELFF,TGTGCCAGTAGTATCGATCCGGGAGTGATGGCCGGGGAGCTGTTTTTT
-,TRBJ2-4,-,TRBV7-9,CASISGSDIQYF,TGTGCCAGCATATCCGGGTCGGACATTCAGTACTTC
-,TRBJ1-4,-,TRBV5-1,CASSLGTSLGEKLFF,TGCGCCAGCAGCTTGGGGACATCCCTGGGGGAAAAACTGTTTTTT
-,TRBJ1-5,-,TRBV28,CASRQYSNQPQHF,TGTGCCAGCAGGCAGTATAGCAATCAGCCCCAGCATTTT
-,TRBJ1-1,-,TRBV7-9,CASSLSARNTEAFF,TGTGCCAGCAGTCTCTCTGCCAGAAACACTGAAGCTTTCTTT
-,TRBJ1-2,-,TRBV5-4,CASSPLRGSNYGYTF,TGTGCCAGCAGCCCCCTCCGGGGGTCTAACTATGGCTACACCTTC
-,TRBJ2-1,TRBD2,TRBV27,CASSPRGGGYTERNEQFF,TGTGCCAGCAGCCCCCGGGGCGGGGGATACACTGAAAGGAATGAGCAGTTCTTC
-,TRBJ2-3,-,TRBV6-5,CASTATLTDTQYF,TGTGCCAGCACCGCGACTCTCACAGATACGCAGTATTTT
-,TRBJ2-5,TRBD2,TRBV11-3,CASSLGLAGGQETQYF,TGTGCCAGCAGCTTAGGACTAGCGGGGGGGCAAGAGACCCAGTACTTC
-,TRBJ1-1,-,TRBV30,CAWSVLRSNTEAFF,TGTGCCTGGAGTGTACTGAGATCCAACACTGAAGCTTTCTTT
once,TRBJ2-3,TRBD2,TRBV15,CATSRPPPGRGASRDTQYF,TGTGCCACCAGCAGACCCCCCCCGGGGCGGGGGGCCTCGCGAGATACGCAGTATTTT
-,TRBJ2-1,TRBD1,TRBV11-2,CASRQIRTGGNEQFF,TGTGCCAGCAGGCAGATACGGACAGGGGGCAATGAGCAGTTCTTC
-,TRBJ2-1,TRBD2,TRBV6-2/TRBV6-3,CASSSLTSGRFLSSYNEQFF,TGTGCCAGCAGTTCCCTTACTAGCGGGCGCTTTCTGAGCTCCTACAATGAGCAGTTCTTC
-,TRBJ2-6,TRBD1,TRBV11-3,CASSKSQGAYGANVLTF,TGTGCCAGCAGCAAAAGTCAGGGGGCCTATGGGGCCAACGTCCTGACTTTC
once,TRBJ1-2,-,TRBV27,CASSWNGQSYGYTF,TGTGCCAGCAGTTGGAACGGACAGTCCTATGGCTACACCTTC
-,TRBJ2-5,TRBD1,TRBV29-1,CSGSTGGEETQYF,TGCAGCGGAAGCACAGGGGGCGAGGAGACCCAGTACTTC
-,TRBJ2-3,TRBD1,TRBV9,CASSVRPGQGGFTDTQYF,TGTGCCAGCAGCGTAAGGCCCGGACAGGGAGGTTTCACAGATACGCAGTATTTT
-,TRBJ2-5,TRBD2,TRBV19,CASSITSGGGETQYF,TGTGCCAGTAGTATAACTAGCGGAGGCGGGGAGACCCAGTACTTC
-,TRBJ2-3,TRBD2,TRBV3-1/TRBV3-2,CASSQERLADDTDTQYF,TGTGCCAGCAGCCAAGAGCGACTAGCGGACGACACAGATACGCAGTATTTT
-,TRBJ2-5,TRBD2,TRBV3-1/TRBV3-2,CASSQGTSGGRTQYF,TGTGCCAGCAGCCAAGGGACTAGCGGGGGCCGGACCCAGTACTTC
-,TRBJ1-5,-,TRBV19,CASSMFRSNQPQHF,TGTGCCAGTAGTATGTTCAGGAGCAATCAGCCCCAGCATTTT
-,TRBJ1-1,-,TRBV19,CASRPGLPNTEAFF,TGTGCCAGTAGGCCGGGACTTCCGAACACTGAAGCTTTCTTT
-,TRBJ2-1,TRBD1,TRBV11-2,CASSWTGKFYEQFF,TGTGCCAGCAGCTGGACAGGGAAGTTCTATGAGCAGTTCTTC
few,TRBJ2-1,TRBD2,TRBV2,CASLTGRGANEQFF,TGTGCCAGCCTGACTGGGAGGGGCGCAAATGAGCAGTTCTTC
-,TRBJ1-2,-,TRBV30,CAWSELSGDGYGYTF,TGTGCCTGGAGTGAACTATCAGGGGATGGCTATGGCTACACCTTC
-,TRBJ2-5,-,TRBV11-3,CASSQTGETQYF,TGTGCCAGCAGCCAAACCGGGGAGACCCAGTACTTC
-,TRBJ2-2,TRBD2,TRBV9,CASRREAGGNTGELFF,TGTGCCAGCCGGCGGGAAGCGGGGGGGAACACCGGGGAGCTGTTTTTT
once,TRBJ2-7,-,TRBV7-8,CASSLTKSYEQYF,TGTGCCAGCAGCTTAACTAAGTCCTACGAGCAGTACTTC
-,TRBJ1-1,TRBD1,TRBV7-3,CASSLIPWTGGKNTEAFF,TGTGCCAGCAGCTTAATCCCCTGGACAGGGGGAAAGAACACTGAAGCTTTCTTT
-,TRBJ1-1,-,TRBV11-3,CASSLEAGGTEAFF,TGTGCCAGCAGCTTGGAGGCGGGTGGCACTGAAGCTTTCTTT
-,TRBJ2-3,TRBD2,TRBV7-3,CASSPLAGTSTDTQYF,TGTGCCAGCAGCCCCTTAGCGGGTACTAGCACAGATACGCAGTATTTT
-,TRBJ2-5,-,TRBV3-1/TRBV3-2,CASSQDVETQYF,TGTGCCAGCAGCCAAGACGTAGAGACCCAGTACTTC
-,TRBJ2-1,TRBD1,TRBV6-5,CASREGTGGYNEQFF,TGTGCCAGCAGAGAGGGGACAGGGGGATACAATGAGCAGTTCTTC